The rows below give T cell receptor beta chains drawn from one sample of a study of T and B cells in COVID-19 patients. Each CDR3 protein gets one entry after TCRdb re-called the multiplex PCR reads with MiXCR. The sample lists 24,000 or so distinct CDR3 sequences, approximately 32% occurring once. The sample was blood. These receptors were collected from a human donor who had recovered from COVID-19. The CDR3 runs from the conserved cysteine through the conserved F or W. Each record gives: J gene, V gene, clone size, D gene, CDR3 protein, CDR3 DNA. A D gene is named only where the DNA matches it firmly. The size field is filled for only some rows; it gives once, few, many or a size class.

TRBJ2-5 | TRBV13 | NA | NA | CASSSGTGAETQYF | TGTGCCAGCAGCTCCGGGACGGGGGCGGAGACCCAGTACTTC
TRBJ2-7 | TRBV13 | NA | NA | CASSLDGGGYEQYF | TGTGCCAGCAGCTTAGATGGGGGCGGGTACGAGCAGTACTTC
TRBJ1-2 | TRBV19 | many | NA | CASRPQDPYGYTF | TGTGCCAGTAGACCACAGGACCCCTATGGCTACACCTTC
TRBJ2-6 | TRBV6-1 | NA | NA | CASSAGAPWANVLTF | TGTGCCAGCAGTGCCGGGGCGCCGTGGGCCAACGTCCTGACTTTC
TRBJ1-2 | TRBV6-5 | NA | NA | CASSYVDRANYGYTF | TGTGCCAGCAGTTACGTGGACAGAGCTAACTATGGCTACACCTTC
TRBJ2-1 | TRBV19 | medium-sized | TRBD2 | CASSTSGIYNEQFF | TGTGCCAGTAGTACTAGCGGGATCTACAATGAGCAGTTCTTC
TRBJ1-6 | TRBV6-5 | few | NA | CASSYHPPGVSGRSPLHF | TGTGCCAGCAGTTACCATCCACCAGGGGTCAGCGGTCGGTCACCCCTCCACTTT
TRBJ2-3 | TRBV6-5 | few | NA | CASTGSPPLADTQYF | TGTGCCAGCACGGGCAGCCCCCCGCTGGCAGATACGCAGTATTTT
TRBJ2-5 | TRBV13 | NA | NA | CASSLQQGFEETQYF | TGTGCCAGCAGCTTACAACAGGGATTTGAAGAGACCCAGTACTTC
TRBJ2-3 | TRBV5-1 | few | NA | CASSLEGTDTQYF | TGCGCCAGCAGCTTGGAGGGCACAGATACGCAGTATTTT
TRBJ2-1 | TRBV6-1 | NA | TRBD2 | CASYPGLVDNEQFF | TGTGCCAGCTACCCGGGACTAGTTGACAATGAGCAGTTCTTC
TRBJ2-5 | TRBV7-9 | NA | NA | CASSLVSAVQETQYF | TGTGCCAGCAGCTTAGTGTCGGCAGTTCAAGAGACCCAGTACTTC
TRBJ2-6 | TRBV19 | medium-sized | NA | CASSIKAISGANVLTF | TGTGCCAGTAGTATAAAGGCTATCTCTGGGGCCAACGTCCTGACTTTC
TRBJ2-7 | TRBV6-5 | few | TRBD1 | CASSYSADRGYEQYF | TGTGCCAGCAGTTACTCGGCGGACAGGGGGTACGAGCAGTACTTC
TRBJ2-3 | TRBV7-6 | NA | TRBD2 | CASSPGLAGGTDTQYF | TGTGCCAGCAGCCCAGGACTAGCGGGTGGCACAGATACGCAGTATTTT
TRBJ2-1 | TRBV6-2/TRBV6-3 | NA | NA | CASSLLGTSQGDEQFF | TGTGCCAGCAGTCTTCTCGGGACTTCTCAGGGTGATGAGCAGTTCTTC
TRBJ1-1 | TRBV18 | NA | NA | CASGGEIKTEAFF | TGTGCCAGTGGGGGGGAGATTAAAACTGAAGCTTTCTTT
TRBJ2-7 | TRBV6-2/TRBV6-3 | NA | TRBD2 | CASSTPGLRGNEQYF | TGTGCCAGCAGTACTCCGGGACTAAGAGGGAACGAGCAGTACTTC
TRBJ1-1 | TRBV29-1 | medium-sized | TRBD1 | CSVDRTGDRTEAFF | TGCAGCGTTGACCGTACAGGGGATAGAACTGAAGCTTTCTTT
TRBJ1-5 | TRBV28 | NA | TRBD1 | CASSLSGTGRRPQHF | TGTGCCAGCAGTCTCTCCGGGACAGGGAGGCGGCCCCAGCATTTT
TRBJ2-3 | TRBV6-6 | NA | TRBD2 | CASSEKRLALWTDTQYF | TGTGCCAGCAGTGAGAAGAGACTAGCGCTTTGGACAGATACGCAGTATTTT
TRBJ2-1 | TRBV30 | medium-sized | TRBD2 | CAWSKGLAGEAFF | TGTGCCTGGAGTAAGGGACTAGCGGGAGAGGCGTTCTTC
TRBJ2-7 | TRBV6-2/TRBV6-3 | NA | TRBD1 | CASSPGRQGSYEQYF | TGTGCCAGCAGCCCGGGGCGACAGGGGAGCTACGAGCAGTACTTC
TRBJ2-7 | TRBV13 | many | NA | CASTKWPYEQYF | TGTGCCAGCACAAAATGGCCCTACGAGCAGTACTTC
TRBJ2-5 | TRBV14 | NA | TRBD2 | CASSHRLAAGQETQYF | TGTGCCAGCAGCCATAGACTAGCGGCCGGACAAGAGACCCAGTACTTC
TRBJ2-3 | TRBV4-3 | few | NA | CASSLLAGDTQYF | TGCGCCAGCAGCCTTCTTGCGGGGGATACGCAGTATTTT
TRBJ2-5 | TRBV5-4 | once | TRBD1 | CASSWDRRQETQYF | TGTGCCAGCAGCTGGGACAGGCGACAAGAGACCCAGTACTTC
TRBJ2-7 | TRBV12-3/TRBV12-4 | few | TRBD2 | CASSFGYSGSEQYF | TGTGCCAGCAGTTTCGGGTATAGCGGGAGCGAGCAGTACTTC
TRBJ2-2 | TRBV5-1 | NA | TRBD1 | CASSFRDRNTGELFF | TGCGCCAGCAGCTTCCGGGACAGAAACACCGGGGAGCTGTTTTTT
TRBJ1-1 | TRBV29-1 | many | TRBD1 | CSVGGTGFGNTEAFF | TGCAGCGTTGGGGGGACAGGGTTCGGGAACACTGAAGCTTTCTTT
TRBJ2-2 | TRBV11-2 | NA | NA | CASSPGFTLAGELFF | TGTGCCAGCAGCCCGGGATTTACGCTCGCTGGGGAGCTGTTTTTT
TRBJ1-1 | TRBV18 | NA | TRBD1 | CASSPEQGALNTEAFF | TGTGCCAGCTCACCAGAACAGGGGGCATTAAACACTGAAGCTTTCTTT
TRBJ2-1 | TRBV6-4 | NA | NA | CASSIEGGAYNEQFF | TGTGCCAGCAGTATAGAGGGGGGGGCCTACAATGAGCAGTTCTTC
TRBJ2-7 | TRBV12-3/TRBV12-4 | many | TRBD1 | CASSVPQGFGEQYF | TGTGCCAGCAGCGTGCCACAGGGGTTCGGCGAGCAGTACTTC
TRBJ2-6 | TRBV5-1 | NA | NA | CASSYWVGGISNVLTF | TGCGCCAGCAGCTATTGGGTGGGTGGTATATCCAACGTCCTGACTTTC
TRBJ2-1 | TRBV20-1 | NA | TRBD2 | CSALSGTSGSPLGDEQFF | TGCAGTGCGCTCTCCGGGACTAGCGGGAGTCCGCTAGGGGATGAGCAGTTCTTC
TRBJ1-2 | TRBV6-2/TRBV6-3 | NA | NA | CASSYSGTQINYGYTF | TGTGCCAGCAGTTACTCCGGGACCCAGATAAACTATGGCTACACCTTC
TRBJ2-1 | TRBV5-5 | few | TRBD2 | CASSLYWREIWNEQFF | TGTGCCAGCAGCTTGTATTGGCGGGAGATCTGGAATGAGCAGTTCTTC
TRBJ2-3 | TRBV20-1 | few | TRBD2 | CSASSGGSTDTQYF | TGCAGTGCTAGCAGCGGGGGAAGCACAGATACGCAGTATTTT
TRBJ1-5 | TRBV5-4 | NA | NA | CASSFPGSNQPQHF | TGTGCCAGCAGCTTTCCAGGTTCCAATCAGCCCCAGCATTTT
TRBJ2-3 | TRBV5-4 | few | TRBD1 | CASSLGDRGPTDTQYF | TGTGCCAGCAGCTTGGGGGACAGGGGACCCACAGATACGCAGTATTTT
TRBJ2-7 | TRBV27 | medium-sized | TRBD1 | CASSSTDRVMYEQYF | TGTGCCAGCAGTTCGACCGACAGGGTGATGTACGAGCAGTACTTC
TRBJ1-2 | TRBV28 | NA | NA | CASSSGRNYGYTF | TGTGCCAGCAGTTCGGGCAGGAACTATGGCTACACCTTC
TRBJ2-3 | TRBV7-9 | NA | TRBD2 | CASSLGAGVRDTQYF | TGTGCCAGCAGCTTGGGAGCGGGAGTTCGGGATACGCAGTATTTT